Presented here are 7 T cell receptor beta chains from one specimen sequenced in a study of T cell responses to AZD1222 COVID-19 vaccine. Profiling relied on immunoSEQ multiplex PCR, and the TCRdb table lists in-frame clones only, not all of them. In the table there are some 150,000 clones, roughly 94% of which are singletons. The sequences come from peripheral blood, collected on day 0 of AZD1222 vaccination. The receptors shown here come from an adult in good health.

This clone was counted once. The genes are TRBV20-1 and TRBJ2-4; D not certain. CDR3 length: 11 residues. Deletions cut 3 bases from V and 9 bases from J, with 9 bases between. The germline gives CDR1 DFQATT, CDR2 SNEGSKA (reference sequence). CDR3 residues: CSASSMGIQYF. The DNA for the CDR3 is TGCAGTGCTAGTTCTATGGGCATTCAGTACTTC.

The chain joins TRBV13 to TRBJ2-7; D gene uncertain. Germline lookup yields CDR1 PRHDT and CDR2 FYEKMQ (reference sequence). The CDR3 extends over 12 amino acids. The V end lost 0 bases, the J end lost 5 bases, and 5 bases lay between the germline ends. In DNA, the CDR3 is TGTGCCAGCAGCTTAGGGCTGGACGAGCAGTACGTC. Its translation: CASSLGLDEQYV.

The rearrangement uses TRBV28 and TRBJ2-1; D gene unclear. The CDR3 totals 11 residues. V was shortened by 5 bases and J by 3 bases, with 2 bases between the two germline ends. Germline CDR1 is MDHEN and CDR2 is SYDVKM. The CDR3 DNA reads TGTGCCAGCAGTCTCTACAATGAGCAGTTCTTC. Its translation is CASSLYNEQFF.

Only one count was recorded for this clone. The CDR3 region has the DNA TGTGCCAGCAGCCAAAGCGGGGGTTCTGGAGAAAAACTGTTTTTT. This gives the protein CASSQSGGSGEKLFF. The chain employs TRBV3-1 (or the pseudogene TRBV3-2) and TRBJ1-4, with D possibly matching TRBD1 (5 bases). The V end lost 2 bases, the J end lost 8 bases, and 15 bases lay between the germline ends. CDR3 length: 15 residues. Per germline, CDR1 LGHDT and CDR2 YNNKEL (reference sequence).

The rearrangement joins TRBV30 to TRBJ1-1, with TRBD1 identical over 7 bases. In germline, CDR1 is GTSNPN, CDR2 SVGIG (reference sequence). Trimming at V came to 8 bases and at J to 1 base, leaving 4 bases not matched to a gene. The CDR3 contains 12 residues. The CDR3 spells CAAHRGNTEAFF. In DNA form, the CDR3 reads TGTGCCGCGCACAGGGGGAACACTGAAGCTTTCTTT.

J is TRBJ2-2 and V is TRBV19; D is unresolved. Germline V CDR1 and CDR2: LNHDA, SQIVND (reference sequence). With 1 base removed from V and 6 bases from J, the gap between germline ends came to 9 bases. This CDR3 has 14 residues. The CDR3 sequence: CASSIVLGAGELFF. CDR3 in DNA: TGTGCCAGTAGTATAGTTCTGGGCGCCGGGGAGCTGTTTTTT.

J is TRBJ2-2 and V is TRBV20-1; D gene uncertain. Germline values: CDR1 DFQATT, CDR2 SNEGSKA (reference sequence). The CDR3 runs to 12 residues. V was pared by 4 bases and J by 3 bases, with 6 bases between. CDR3 sequence: CSATEDTGELFF. The CDR3 DNA reads TGCAGTGCTACTGAGGACACCGGGGAGCTGTTTTTT.